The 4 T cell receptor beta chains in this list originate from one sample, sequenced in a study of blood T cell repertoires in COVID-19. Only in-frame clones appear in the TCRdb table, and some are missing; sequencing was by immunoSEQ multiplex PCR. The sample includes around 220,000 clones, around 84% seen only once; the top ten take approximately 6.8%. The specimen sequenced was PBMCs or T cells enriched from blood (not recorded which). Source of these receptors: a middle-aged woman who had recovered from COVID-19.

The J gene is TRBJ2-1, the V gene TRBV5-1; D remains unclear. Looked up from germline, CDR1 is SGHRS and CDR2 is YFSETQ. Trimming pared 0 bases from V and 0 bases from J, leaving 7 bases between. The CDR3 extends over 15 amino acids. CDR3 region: CASSLDRSSYNEQFF. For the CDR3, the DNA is TGCGCCAGCAGCTTGGACAGAAGCTCCTACAATGAGCAGTTCTTC.

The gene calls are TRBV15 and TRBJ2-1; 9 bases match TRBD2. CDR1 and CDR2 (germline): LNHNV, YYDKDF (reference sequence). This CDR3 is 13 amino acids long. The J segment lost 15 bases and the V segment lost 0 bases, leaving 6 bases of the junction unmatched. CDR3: CATSREGGRARFF. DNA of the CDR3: TGTGCCACCAGCAGAGAGGGCGGGAGGGCGCGGTTCTTC.

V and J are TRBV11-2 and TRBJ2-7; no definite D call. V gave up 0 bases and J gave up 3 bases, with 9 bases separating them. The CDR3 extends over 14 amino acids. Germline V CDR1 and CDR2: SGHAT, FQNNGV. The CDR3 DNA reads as TGTGCCAGCAGCTTAGAGGCCCCCATCTACGAGCAGTACTTC. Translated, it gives CASSLEAPIYEQYF.

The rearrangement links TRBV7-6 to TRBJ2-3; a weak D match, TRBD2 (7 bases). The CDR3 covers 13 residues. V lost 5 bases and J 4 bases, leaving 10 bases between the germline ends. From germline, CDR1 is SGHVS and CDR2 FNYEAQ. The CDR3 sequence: CASSRGGADTQYF. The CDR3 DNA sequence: TGTGCCAGCAGCCGCGGGGGCGCAGATACGCAGTATTTT.